This T cell receptor beta chain was captured in a study of T cells in Graves' hyperthyroidism and ophthalmopathy. It was RNA transcripts that yielded the amplified TCR beta CDR3 regions. The primer set for the first-round RT-PCR of the TCR CDR3 was HTBI. TCRdb recomputed calls from the multiplex PCR reads with MiXCR, one row per CDR3 protein. This sample has 700,000 or so distinct CDR3 sequences, with about 15% found just once. CDR1 and CDR2 from the germline V gene are MGHRA and YSYEKL. This CDR3 is 13 amino acids long. With 0 bases removed from V and 4 bases from J, the gap between germline ends came to 7 bases.

J is TRBJ2-7 and V is TRBV4-1, with D unresolved. The sequence was obtained from a woman aged 45-59 years with Graves' ophthalmopathy. Sequenced input: blood. The CDR3 DNA reads TGCGCCAGCAGCCAAGATACAGTTTACGAGCAGTACTTC. Translating it yields CASSQDTVYEQYF.